The 16 T cell receptor beta chains presented below share a single source sample, sequenced in a study of blood T cell repertoires in COVID-19. Produced via immunoSEQ multiplex PCR; TCRdb's table is partial and in-frame only. The data hold about 97,000 clones, with about 80% observed a single time. Source material: peripheral blood. All receptors come from a human donor in a cohort sampled during active COVID-19.

The chain carries TRBV7-6 and TRBJ2-7; 10 bases fit TRBD1. The CDR3 contains 15 residues. V shed 5 bases, J shed 4 bases, and the junction held 8 bases outside the gene matches. Germline values: CDR1 SGHVS, CDR2 FNYEAQ. DNA for the CDR3: TGTGCCAGCAGCACCGGGACAGGGGCAGGATACGAGCAGTACTTC. Its translation: CASSTGTGAGYEQYF.

The CDR3 DNA sequence: TGTGCCAGCAGTGAATCGGGACAGTCGTGGTCACCCCTCCACTTT. It codes for CASSESGQSWSPLHF. The chain has TRBV6-1 and TRBJ1-6; 7 nucleotides line up with TRBD1. CDR1 and CDR2 from the germline V gene are MNHNS and SASEGT. Trimming at V came to 2 bases and at J to 10 bases, leaving 8 bases not matched to a gene. The CDR3 has 15 residues.

The chain joins TRBV5-1 to TRBJ2-7; possible D gene TRBD1, 5 bases. V dropped 0 bases and J dropped 3 bases, with 13 bases sitting between them. CDR3 length: 15 amino acids. Germline CDR1 is SGHRS and CDR2 is YFSETQ. The CDR3 nucleotides are TGCGCCAGCAGCTTGGAAGGGGCTCCCATCTACGAGCAGTACTTC. This sequence encodes CASSLEGAPIYEQYF.

This CDR3 reads CASSLIAGAREQYF. CDR3 DNA: TGTGCCAGCAGTTTAATCGCGGGGGCGAGAGAGCAGTACTTC. The rearrangement links TRBV27 to TRBJ2-7; weak D call: TRBD2 (7 bases). Germline V lookup: CDR1 MNHEY, CDR2 SMNVEV (reference sequence). Trimming stripped 2 bases from V and 7 bases from J, with 15 bases between. The CDR3 is 14 residues long.

The chain joins TRBV7-9 to TRBJ2-7, with TRBD2 matching over 7 bases. The CDR3 has 15 residues. V was pared by 4 bases and J by 2 bases, with 8 bases of the junction left unmatched. Germline V gene sequence: CDR1 SEHNR, CDR2 FQNEAQ (reference sequence). CDR3: CASSSSSSGPYEQYF. CDR3 nucleotides: TGTGCCAGCAGCTCGAGCTCTAGCGGACCCTACGAGCAGTACTTC. The variable domain in full, with the rest retrieved from reference TRBV7-9 and TRBJ2-7, is DTGVSQNPRHKITKRGQNVTFRCDPISEHNRLYWYRQTLGQGPEFLTYFQNEAQLEKSRLLSDRFSAERPKGSFSTLEIQRTEQGDSAMYLCASSSSSSGPYEQYFGPGTRLTVT.

The chain uses TRBV3-1 (or the pseudogene TRBV3-2) and TRBJ1-3; no firm D call. The V gene's germline CDR1 is LGHDT and CDR2 YNNKEL (reference sequence). V was clipped by 1 base and J by 0 bases, with 7 bases between them. The CDR3 sequence is 15 residues long. CDR3 sequence: CASSQGYSSGNTIYF. CDR3 sequence (DNA): TGTGCCAGCAGCCAAGGGTACTCCTCTGGAAACACCATATATTTT.

V and J are TRBV7-8 and TRBJ2-5; 7 bases match TRBD2. The trim removed 7 bases at V and 4 bases at J, leaving 15 bases unmatched. This CDR3 comprises 16 residues. The germline CDR1 and CDR2 sequences are SGHVS and FQNEAQ. CDR3 sequence: CASTPRPRGIVETQYF. In DNA, the CDR3 is TGTGCCAGCACCCCACGACCGCGGGGGATTGTAGAGACCCAGTACTTC. The full variable domain, its missing parts supplied by reference TRBV7-8 and TRBJ2-5, is GAGVSQSPRYKVAKRGQDVALRCDPISGHVSLFWYQQALGQGPEFLTYFQNEAQLDKSGLPSDRFFAERPEGSVSTLKIQRTQQEDSAVYLCASTPRPRGIVETQYFGPGTRLLVL.

CDR3 residues: CAIAIEGTDTQYF. In DNA, the CDR3 is TGTGCCATTGCGATAGAAGGCACAGATACGCAGTATTTT. The gene calls are TRBV10-3 and TRBJ2-3, with D unclear. V was trimmed by 9 bases and J by 1 base, leaving 11 bases between them. The CDR3 extends over 13 amino acids. Germline loops: CDR1 ENHRY, CDR2 SYGVKD.

The CDR3: CASSLRQGVLNTEAFF. The DNA of the CDR3 is TGTGCCAGCAGCTTAAGACAGGGGGTACTTAACACTGAAGCTTTCTTT. V is TRBV7-9 and J is TRBJ1-1; 9 bases match TRBD1. The ends lost 2 bases at V and 2 bases at J; junction bases unmatched: 6. The CDR3 covers 16 residues. Per the germline V gene, CDR1 is SEHNR and CDR2 is FQNEAQ (reference sequence).

This chain joins TRBV5-6 and TRBJ2-1; D perhaps matches TRBD2 (6 bases). Trimming took off 4 bases at V and 10 bases at J, with 18 bases between the two ends. Germline CDR1 is SGHDT and CDR2 is YYEEEE. The length of the CDR3 is 14 residues. DNA of the CDR3: TGTGCCAGCAGCGTATCCTGGAGGGGCTTAGAGCAGTTCTTC. It translates to CASSVSWRGLEQFF.

The chain uses TRBV11-2 and TRBJ1-5; D gene uncertain. This CDR3 has 12 amino acids. The germline V gene encodes CDR1 SGHAT and CDR2 FQNNGV. V was shortened by 4 bases and J by 11 bases, with 12 bases between the two germline ends. CDR3 amino acids: CASSSPVEAQHF. In DNA, the CDR3 is TGTGCCAGCAGCTCTCCCGTCGAGGCCCAGCATTTT.

The CDR3 bases are TGTGCCAGCAGTAAACCGGGACAGGGGTACACCGGGGAGCTGTTTTTT. This sequence encodes CASSKPGQGYTGELFF. The rearrangement uses TRBV6-2 or TRBV6-3 and TRBJ2-2, with 10 positions matching TRBD1. The CDR3 has 16 amino acids. Per germline, CDR1 MNHEY and CDR2 SVGEGT. With 5 bases clipped from V and 3 bases from J, the junction kept 6 bases outside the gene matches.

The V gene is TRBV3-1 (or the pseudogene TRBV3-2), the J gene TRBJ1-3; 9 bases fit TRBD1. CDR1 is LGHDT, CDR2 YNNKEL, per germline (reference sequence). V was clipped by 5 bases and J by 3 bases; unmatched bases: 5. This CDR3 region has 15 residues. Here the CDR3 DNA reads TGTGCCAGCAGCTTTACAGGGGGCGTTGGAAACACCATATATTTT. This codes for CASSFTGGVGNTIYF.

The CDR3 DNA sequence: TGTGCCAGCAGCCTCCGGGGAGCCTACAATGAGCAGTTCTTC. This gives the protein CASSLRGAYNEQFF. The rearrangement links TRBV7-9 to TRBJ2-1; D is perhaps TRBD2 (5 bases). V was shortened by 5 bases and J by 2 bases, with 10 bases between the two germline ends. Germline V gives CDR1 SEHNR, CDR2 FQNEAQ (reference sequence). This CDR3 contains 14 residues.

The chain combines TRBV5-5 with TRBJ2-5, with 8 bases lining up with TRBD1. V lost 0 bases to trimming and J lost 7 bases; unmatched junction nucleotides: 8. Per the germline V gene, CDR1 is SGHKS and CDR2 is YYEKEE (reference sequence). This CDR3 comprises 15 residues. The CDR3 reads CASSLGQGAWGTQYF. The CDR3 DNA follows: TGTGCCAGCAGCTTGGGCCAGGGGGCTTGGGGGACCCAGTACTTC.

This clone was seen a handful of times. The genes are TRBV10-1 and TRBJ1-6; D call uncertain. Trimming stripped 3 bases from V and 8 bases from J, with 26 bases between. Per germline, CDR1 WNHNN and CDR2 SYGVQD (reference sequence). This CDR3 region has 19 residues. The CDR3 reads CASSEWERDFNLRDSPLHF. The CDR3 region has the DNA TGCGCCAGCAGTGAATGGGAGAGGGATTTCAATCTGAGGGATTCACCCCTCCACTTT.